The text below deals with one T cell receptor beta chain. Reverse transcription of roughly 0.45 to 1 ug RNA was performed with random hexamers. TCR beta CDR3 was amplified by immunoSEQ multiplex PCR. This amplification extended across 54 Vbeta and 13 Jbeta segments. TCRdb reanalysed the immunoSEQ multiplex PCR reads using MiXCR and keeps one entry per CDR3 protein. The table has 400,000 or so distinct CDR3 sequences, 75% to 90% seen once. The germline CDR1 and CDR2 sequences are SGHTA and FQGNSA. V was clipped by 2 bases and J by 2 bases; unmatched bases: 5. This CDR3 is 15 amino acids long. The sample originates from a study of CD8 T cells in Susac syndrome.

The sample comprised CD8+ T cells from PBMCs. The source is a human donor with multiple sclerosis. The chain couples TRBV7-2 to TRBJ2-7; 8 bases line up with TRBD1. The CDR3 region has the DNA TGTGCCAGCAGCTTAATTGGGACAGGCCCCTACGAGCAGTACTTC. Protein product: CASSLIGTGPYEQYF. The entire variable domain, with the rest obtained from reference TRBV7-2 and TRBJ2-7, is as follows: GAGVSQSPSNKVTEKGKDVELRCDPISGHTALYWYRQSLGQGLEFLIYFQGNSAPDKSGLPSDRFSAERTGGSVSTLTIQRTQQEDSAVYLCASSLIGTGPYEQYFGPGTRLTVT.